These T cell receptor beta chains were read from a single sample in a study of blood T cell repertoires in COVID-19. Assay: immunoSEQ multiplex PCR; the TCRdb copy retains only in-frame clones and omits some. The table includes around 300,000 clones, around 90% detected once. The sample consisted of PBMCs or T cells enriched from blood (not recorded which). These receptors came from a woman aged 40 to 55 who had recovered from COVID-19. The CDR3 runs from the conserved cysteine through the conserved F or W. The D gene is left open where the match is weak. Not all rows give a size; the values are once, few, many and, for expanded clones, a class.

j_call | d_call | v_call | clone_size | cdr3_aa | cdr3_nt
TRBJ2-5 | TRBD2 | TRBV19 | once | CASSIPGGWQETQYF | TGTGCCAGTAGTATCCCGGGGGGATGGCAAGAGACCCAGTACTTC
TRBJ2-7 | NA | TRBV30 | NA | CAWHRGTGFNEQYF | TGTGCCTGGCACCGGGGGACGGGGTTTAACGAGCAGTACTTC
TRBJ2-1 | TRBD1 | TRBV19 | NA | CATRTGVYNEQFF | TGTGCCACAAGAACAGGGGTGTACAATGAGCAGTTCTTC
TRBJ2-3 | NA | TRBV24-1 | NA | CATSDTGFGTDTQYF | TGTGCCACCAGTGATACCGGGTTCGGCACAGATACGCAGTATTTT
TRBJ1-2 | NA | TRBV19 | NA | CASRGSQRRGYTF | TGTGCCAGTAGGGGCAGCCAGAGACGTGGCTACACCTTC
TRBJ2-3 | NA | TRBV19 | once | CASSRAPSETDTQYF | TGTGCCAGTAGTAGGGCCCCTAGCGAGACAGATACGCAGTATTTT
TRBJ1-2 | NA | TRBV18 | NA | CASSPEGGYGYTF | TGTGCCAGCTCACCGGAGGGAGGCTATGGCTACACCTTC
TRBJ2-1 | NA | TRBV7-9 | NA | CASSPKQGTTYNEQFF | TGTGCCAGCAGCCCCAAACAGGGCACCACCTACAATGAGCAGTTCTTC
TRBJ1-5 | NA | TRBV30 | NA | CAWSVLNGNQPQHF | TGTGCCTGGAGTGTACTAAACGGAAATCAGCCCCAGCATTTT
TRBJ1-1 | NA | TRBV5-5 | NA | CASSLYYGGVMDTEAFF | TGTGCCAGCAGCTTGTACTACGGGGGGGTGATGGACACTGAAGCTTTCTTT
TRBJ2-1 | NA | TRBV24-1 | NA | CATSDMQGREQFF | TGTGCCACCAGTGATATGCAGGGTAGAGAGCAGTTCTTC
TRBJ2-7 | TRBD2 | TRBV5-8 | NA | CASRLSGRSYEQYF | TGTGCCAGCAGACTTAGCGGGAGGTCCTACGAGCAGTACTTC
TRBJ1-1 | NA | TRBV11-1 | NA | CASTKDRNTEAFF | TGTGCCAGCACCAAGGACAGAAACACTGAAGCTTTCTTT
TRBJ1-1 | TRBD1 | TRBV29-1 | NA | CSVTAGTDTEAFF | TGCAGCGTTACAGCTGGGACAGACACTGAAGCTTTCTTT
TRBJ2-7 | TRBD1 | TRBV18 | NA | CASSPLDRVNEQYF | TGTGCCAGCTCACCATTGGACAGGGTAAACGAGCAGTACTTC
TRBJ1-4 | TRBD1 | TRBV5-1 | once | CASSERQGAARGEKLFF | TGCGCCAGCAGCGAGCGACAGGGGGCGGCCCGGGGTGAAAAACTGTTTTTT